This is a list of T cell receptor beta chains from one sample in a study of CD8 T cells in Susac syndrome. TCRdb independently ran MiXCR on the immunoSEQ multiplex PCR reads; one entry per CDR3 protein. Of fewer than 200,000 distinct CDR3 sequences listed, roughly nine tenths are singletons. The sequenced sample was CD4+ T cells from PBMCs. Receptors were obtained from a human donor with Susac syndrome. The CDR3 runs from the conserved cysteine through the conserved F or W. The D gene is left open where the match is weak. The size field is filled for only some rows; it gives once, few, many or a size class.

clone_size: -; d_call: -; cdr3_length: 13; j_call: TRBJ2-1; v_call: TRBV30; cdr3_aa: CAWNFGGPTPQFF; cdr3_nt: TGTGCCTGGAATTTTGGGGGCCCTACCCCACAGTTCTTC
clone_size: -; d_call: TRBD1; cdr3_length: 15; j_call: TRBJ2-1; v_call: TRBV11-2; cdr3_aa: CASSLSGTGDDEQFF; cdr3_nt: TGTGCCAGCAGCTTGTCTGGGACAGGGGACGATGAGCAGTTCTTC
clone_size: -; d_call: TRBD1; cdr3_length: 13; j_call: TRBJ2-7; v_call: TRBV29-1; cdr3_aa: CSVETTGRYEQYF; cdr3_nt: TGCAGCGTCGAAACGACAGGGCGCTACGAGCAGTACTTC
clone_size: -; d_call: -; cdr3_length: 17; j_call: TRBJ1-2; v_call: TRBV6-1; cdr3_aa: CASRNNLLRNRESGYTF; cdr3_nt: TGTGCCAGCAGGAATAATCTTCTACGAAACAGGGAGAGCGGCTACACCTTC
clone_size: -; d_call: -; cdr3_length: 15; j_call: TRBJ1-5; v_call: TRBV2; cdr3_aa: CASSELVGVGQPQHF; cdr3_nt: TGTGCCAGCAGTGAACTAGTCGGGGTGGGTCAGCCCCAGCATTTT
clone_size: once; d_call: -; cdr3_length: 13; j_call: TRBJ2-3; v_call: TRBV2; cdr3_aa: CASSITREDTQYF; cdr3_nt: TGTGCCAGCAGTATTACGAGGGAGGATACGCAGTATTTT
clone_size: -; d_call: -; cdr3_length: 17; j_call: TRBJ1-2; v_call: TRBV18; cdr3_aa: CASSTKAPGVPPYGYTF; cdr3_nt: TGTGCCAGCTCAACCAAGGCTCCTGGTGTCCCCCCGTATGGCTACACCTTC
clone_size: -; d_call: TRBD2; cdr3_length: 14; j_call: TRBJ2-5; v_call: TRBV10-3; cdr3_aa: CAIRGTSGLETQYF; cdr3_nt: TGTGCCATCAGGGGGACTAGCGGTCTTGAGACCCAGTACTTC
clone_size: -; d_call: TRBD1; cdr3_length: 18; j_call: TRBJ2-6; v_call: TRBV6-1; cdr3_aa: CASRPDRVFYSGANVLTF; cdr3_nt: TGTGCCAGCAGGCCAGACAGGGTCTTTTACTCTGGGGCCAACGTCCTGACTTTC
clone_size: -; d_call: TRBD1; cdr3_length: 15; j_call: TRBJ2-2; v_call: TRBV12-3/TRBV12-4; cdr3_aa: CASLVGQANTGELFF; cdr3_nt: TGTGCCAGCCTCGTGGGACAGGCGAACACCGGGGAGCTGTTTTTT
clone_size: -; d_call: -; cdr3_length: 14; j_call: TRBJ1-3; v_call: TRBV9; cdr3_aa: CASSPRTAVNTIYF; cdr3_nt: TGTGCCAGCAGCCCCCGGACTGCCGTAAACACCATATATTTT
clone_size: -; d_call: -; cdr3_length: 13; j_call: TRBJ2-5; v_call: TRBV5-1; cdr3_aa: CASAGTVGETQYF; cdr3_nt: TGCGCCAGCGCCGGGACCGTGGGGGAGACCCAGTACTTC
clone_size: -; d_call: -; cdr3_length: 13; j_call: TRBJ2-7; v_call: TRBV6-1; cdr3_aa: CASSANQAYEQYF; cdr3_nt: TGTGCCAGCAGTGCAAACCAAGCCTACGAGCAGTACTTC
clone_size: -; d_call: TRBD1; cdr3_length: 13; j_call: TRBJ2-5; v_call: TRBV19; cdr3_aa: CASSQTGGETQYF; cdr3_nt: TGTGCCAGTAGTCAGACAGGGGGAGAGACCCAGTACTTC
clone_size: -; d_call: -; cdr3_length: 16; j_call: TRBJ2-3; v_call: TRBV5-4; cdr3_aa: CASSLRRQLSTDTQYF; cdr3_nt: TGTGCCAGCAGCTTGAGGAGACAATTAAGCACAGATACGCAGTATTTT
clone_size: -; d_call: -; cdr3_length: 16; j_call: TRBJ2-2; v_call: TRBV19; cdr3_aa: CASSHTAGSSTGELFF; cdr3_nt: TGTGCCAGTAGCCATACCGCGGGGTCGAGCACCGGGGAGCTGTTTTTT
clone_size: -; d_call: -; cdr3_length: 16; j_call: TRBJ2-4; v_call: TRBV28; cdr3_aa: CASSPKLELAKNIQYF; cdr3_nt: TGTGCCAGCAGTCCAAAATTAGAACTAGCCAAAAACATTCAGTACTTC
clone_size: once; d_call: -; cdr3_length: 12; j_call: TRBJ1-1; v_call: TRBV29-1; cdr3_aa: CSAGDQNTEAFF; cdr3_nt: TGCAGCGCAGGGGACCAGAACACTGAAGCTTTCTTT
clone_size: -; d_call: -; cdr3_length: 16; j_call: TRBJ1-3; v_call: TRBV18; cdr3_aa: CASSPQKVGSGNTIYF; cdr3_nt: TGTGCCAGCTCACCGCAGAAGGTGGGCTCTGGAAACACCATATATTTT
clone_size: -; d_call: TRBD2; cdr3_length: 16; j_call: TRBJ2-1; v_call: TRBV4-2; cdr3_aa: CASSQEGTKPTNEQFF; cdr3_nt: TGTGCCAGCAGCCAAGAAGGGACTAAACCGACCAATGAGCAGTTCTTC
clone_size: -; d_call: TRBD2; cdr3_length: 19; j_call: TRBJ2-3; v_call: TRBV29-1; cdr3_aa: CSVGSGLAGGLRGRDTQYF; cdr3_nt: TGCAGCGTTGGGTCGGGACTAGCGGGGGGGCTCAGAGGTCGAGATACGCAGTATTTT
clone_size: -; d_call: -; cdr3_length: 13; j_call: TRBJ2-5; v_call: TRBV20-1; cdr3_aa: CSARLPGMETQYF; cdr3_nt: TGCAGTGCTAGACTCCCAGGGATGGAGACCCAGTACTTC
clone_size: -; d_call: TRBD1; cdr3_length: 13; j_call: TRBJ1-1; v_call: TRBV2; cdr3_aa: CASRTTGGAEAFF; cdr3_nt: TGTGCCAGCAGAACCACAGGGGGGGCTGAAGCTTTCTTT
clone_size: -; d_call: -; cdr3_length: 12; j_call: TRBJ1-3; v_call: TRBV12-3/TRBV12-4; cdr3_aa: CASRTQGNTIYF; cdr3_nt: TGTGCCAGCAGAACACAGGGAAACACCATATATTTT
clone_size: -; d_call: -; cdr3_length: 17; j_call: TRBJ2-6; v_call: TRBV4-2; cdr3_aa: CASSQEVRASGANVLTF; cdr3_nt: TGTGCCAGCAGCCAAGAGGTCAGGGCCTCTGGGGCCAACGTCCTGACTTTC
clone_size: -; d_call: -; cdr3_length: 15; j_call: TRBJ2-1; v_call: TRBV24-1; cdr3_aa: CATSRPQDVYNEQFF; cdr3_nt: TGTGCCACCAGTCGCCCCCAGGACGTCTACAATGAGCAGTTCTTC
clone_size: -; d_call: -; cdr3_length: 11; j_call: TRBJ2-7; v_call: TRBV28; cdr3_aa: CASNQLHEQYF; cdr3_nt: TGTGCCAGCAACCAACTTCACGAGCAGTACTTC
clone_size: -; d_call: TRBD2; cdr3_length: 15; j_call: TRBJ2-2; v_call: TRBV3-1; cdr3_aa: CASSLTSGSTGELFF; cdr3_nt: TGTGCCAGCAGCCTGACTAGCGGGAGCACCGGGGAGCTGTTTTTT
clone_size: -; d_call: -; cdr3_length: 15; j_call: TRBJ2-7; v_call: TRBV18; cdr3_aa: CASSPNEGITGEQYF; cdr3_nt: TGTGCCAGCTCACCAAACGAGGGTATAACGGGCGAGCAGTACTTC
clone_size: -; d_call: -; cdr3_length: 15; j_call: TRBJ2-1; v_call: TRBV7-9; cdr3_aa: CASSDSKRRNNEQFF; cdr3_nt: TGTGCCAGCAGCGATTCCAAGCGCCGCAACAATGAGCAGTTCTTC
clone_size: few; d_call: TRBD1; cdr3_length: 15; j_call: TRBJ2-5; v_call: TRBV5-1; cdr3_aa: CASSKDRGITETQYF; cdr3_nt: TGCGCCAGCAGCAAGGACAGGGGAATCACAGAGACCCAGTACTTC
clone_size: -; d_call: -; cdr3_length: 15; j_call: TRBJ1-1; v_call: TRBV7-9; cdr3_aa: CASSSQARGNTEAFF; cdr3_nt: TGTGCCAGCAGCTCCCAAGCGAGGGGGAACACTGAAGCTTTCTTT
clone_size: -; d_call: -; cdr3_length: 19; j_call: TRBJ1-3; v_call: TRBV12-3/TRBV12-4; cdr3_aa: CASRISDSGSTDSGNTIYF; cdr3_nt: TGTGCCAGCAGGATAAGTGATTCGGGGTCGACAGACTCTGGAAACACCATATATTTT
clone_size: -; d_call: TRBD2; cdr3_length: 17; j_call: TRBJ2-2; v_call: TRBV25-1; cdr3_aa: CASSEMGLAGNTGELFF; cdr3_nt: TGTGCCAGCAGTGAAATGGGCCTAGCGGGAAACACCGGGGAGCTGTTTTTT
clone_size: -; d_call: -; cdr3_length: 15; j_call: TRBJ2-3; v_call: TRBV7-2; cdr3_aa: CASSLMGVPTNTQYF; cdr3_nt: TGTGCCAGCAGCTTAATGGGGGTGCCCACTAATACGCAGTATTTT
clone_size: -; d_call: -; cdr3_length: 16; j_call: TRBJ2-1; v_call: TRBV6-5; cdr3_aa: CASSYLLTGRKNEQFF; cdr3_nt: TGTGCCAGCAGTTACCTTTTGACAGGGAGGAAAAATGAGCAGTTCTTC
clone_size: once; d_call: -; cdr3_length: 16; j_call: TRBJ2-2; v_call: TRBV10-1; cdr3_aa: CASSESDAGDTGELFF; cdr3_nt: TGCGCCAGCAGTGAGTCAGACGCGGGCGACACCGGGGAGCTGTTTTTT
clone_size: -; d_call: -; cdr3_length: 14; j_call: TRBJ1-2; v_call: TRBV29-1; cdr3_aa: CSAAVGTANYGYTF; cdr3_nt: TGCAGCGCTGCGGTAGGAACAGCTAACTATGGCTACACCTTC
clone_size: once; d_call: TRBD1; cdr3_length: 15; j_call: TRBJ2-5; v_call: TRBV5-1; cdr3_aa: CASSWGTGSSETQYF; cdr3_nt: TGCGCCAGCAGCTGGGGGACAGGGTCTAGTGAGACCCAGTACTTC
clone_size: -; d_call: -; cdr3_length: 15; j_call: TRBJ2-5; v_call: TRBV20-1; cdr3_aa: CSARGRRDSQETQYF; cdr3_nt: TGCAGTGCTAGAGGTCGCCGGGACTCACAAGAGACCCAGTACTTC
clone_size: -; d_call: -; cdr3_length: 16; j_call: TRBJ1-2; v_call: TRBV2; cdr3_aa: CASSEFPQVANYGYTF; cdr3_nt: TGTGCCAGCAGTGAATTCCCCCAGGTAGCTAACTATGGCTACACCTTC
clone_size: -; d_call: TRBD1; cdr3_length: 16; j_call: TRBJ2-2; v_call: TRBV10-3; cdr3_aa: CAISDTGTENTGELFF; cdr3_nt: TGTGCCATCAGCGACACCGGGACAGAGAACACCGGGGAGCTGTTTTTT
clone_size: -; d_call: TRBD2; cdr3_length: 14; j_call: TRBJ2-3; v_call: TRBV20-1; cdr3_aa: CSAILAGNTDTQYF; cdr3_nt: TGCAGTGCTATCCTAGCGGGGAACACAGATACGCAGTATTTT
clone_size: -; d_call: -; cdr3_length: 16; j_call: TRBJ2-4; v_call: TRBV7-2; cdr3_aa: CASSPGGTLAKNIQYF; cdr3_nt: TGTGCCAGCAGCCCAGGTGGGACCTTAGCCAAAAACATTCAGTACTTC
clone_size: -; d_call: -; cdr3_length: 13; j_call: TRBJ2-1; v_call: TRBV6-2/TRBV6-3; cdr3_aa: CASSRTGANEQFF; cdr3_nt: TGTGCCAGCAGTAGAACCGGGGCCAATGAGCAGTTCTTC
clone_size: -; d_call: TRBD1; cdr3_length: 17; j_call: TRBJ1-4; v_call: TRBV27; cdr3_aa: CASSLSAWDRGREKLFF; cdr3_nt: TGTGCCAGCAGTTTATCAGCATGGGACAGAGGAAGGGAAAAACTGTTTTTT
clone_size: -; d_call: TRBD1; cdr3_length: 19; j_call: TRBJ1-5; v_call: TRBV4-1; cdr3_aa: CASSQVGVRDRGILQPQHF; cdr3_nt: TGCGCCAGCAGCCAAGTTGGTGTCCGGGACAGGGGGATCCTACAGCCCCAGCATTTT
clone_size: once; d_call: -; cdr3_length: 12; j_call: TRBJ2-7; v_call: TRBV12-3/TRBV12-4; cdr3_aa: CASSMTRDEQYF; cdr3_nt: TGTGCCAGCAGTATGACTAGGGACGAGCAGTACTTC
clone_size: -; d_call: TRBD2; cdr3_length: 14; j_call: TRBJ2-3; v_call: TRBV3-1; cdr3_aa: CASSQESLTGTRIF; cdr3_nt: TGTGCCAGCAGCCAAGAAAGTTTGACCGGGACTAGAATTTTT